What follows describes a single TCR beta chain. This sample is part of a study of ipilimumab plus nivolumab after autologous stem cell transplantation. Background on the study: A median of about 8 nivolumab and a few ipilimumab doses were given.

Libraries were prepared by immunoSEQ multiplex PCR; TCRdb keeps only in-frame clonotypes and omits some of them. The sample lists approximately 84,000 clones, 65% to 85% seen once, with roughly 2.2% in the top ten. The CDR3 extends over 13 amino acids. The V gene's germline CDR1 is MNHEY and CDR2 SMNVEV (reference sequence). J lost 6 bases, V lost 8 bases, and 9 bases had no gene match. This sequence originates from a male donor with diffuse large B-cell lymphoma. This rearrangement joins TRBV27 to TRBJ2-7; 8 positions agree with TRBD1. The sequenced sample was PBMCs, obtained in a trial of ipilimumab plus nivolumab as post-transplant consolidation. In DNA, the CDR3 is TGTGCCAGCTCTTCGACAGGGGCTGGCGAGCAGTACTTC. Translating gives CASSSTGAGEQYF.